This T cell receptor (beta chain) was captured in a study of cytomegalovirus exposure and HLA in healthy donors. With 7 bases removed from V and 2 bases from J, the gap between germline ends came to 14 bases. Germline loops: CDR1 MNHEY, CDR2 SVGAGI. The CDR3 length is 14 residues. PCR amplification relied on 60 Vbeta primers (plus 13 Jbeta primers). Libraries were prepared by immunoSEQ multiplex PCR; TCRdb keeps only in-frame clonotypes and omits some of them. This sample has approximately 70,000 clones, with 74% found just once. This TCR derives from a woman aged 60-70 years in good health and CMV-seropositive. The V call is TRBV6-5, the J call TRBJ2-5; perhaps TRBD1 as D (5 bases). The sample was PBMCs. The CDR3 region is CASKQGAAQETQYF. CDR3 sequence (DNA): TGTGCCAGCAAGCAAGGGGCAGCACAAGAGACCCAGTACTTC.